Here is one TCR beta chain with its context. Its antigen specificity is not known. Base qualities are not recorded, but no much larger clone differs from it by a single base. This entry comes from a study of blood T cell repertoires in COVID-19 (dated by TCRdb to about 2020). With respect to the entire study: Samples from collaborators originated in the United States, Italy and Spain and spanned both the acute and convalescent phases of COVID-19. The sample metadata nearly always contained a de-identified subject ID, COVID-19 status, age in years and sex. The repertoires were released in a freely available public database meant as a resource for research on the immune response to SARS-CoV-2. Samples were obtained from the ongoing ImmuneRACE study (first 160 participants) and from about 1,300 subjects provided by 6 global collaborators. Where available, HLA class I and class II types were taken from metadata supplied by the sample provider and were not determined by assay-based typing. The dataset comprised deeply sampled blood TCRbeta repertoires from subjects exposed to, actively infected with, or recovered from COVID-19. The prospective study material was composed of cDNA or gDNA derived from T cells, B-cell-depleted T cells, or PBMCs. Findings and caveats that apply to the study as a whole: The quantity of clinical and demographic metadata differed by source and by participant and was supplied without curation.

The germline V and J ends show losses of 1 base and 2 bases respectively, and no gene match explains 12 bases of the junction. CDR1 and CDR2, looked up from the germline V gene, are MDHEN and SYDVKM. The CDR3 has 18 amino acids, counting the end cysteine and phenylalanine. The sequence is cut down to CDR3 DNA, 54 bases in frame from base 1. Each collaborating institution followed its own protocols to collect whole blood in K2EDTA tubes. For TCRbeta analysis, collaborators shipped samples in one of three forms: frozen whole blood, isolated PBMCs, or DNA extracted from either of those sample types. The immunoSEQ Assay, a bias-controlled multiplex PCR, was used to amplify TCRbeta CDR3 regions from genomic DNA. In the paper's pipeline: Within the assay, amplification of reference gene primers was used to estimate how many nucleated cells each sample contained. To quantify the absolute abundance of each unique TCRbeta CDR3 rearrangement, sequence reads were collapsed and filtered. For each sample, productive Simpson clonality was calculated as the square root of Simpson's diversity index over productive rearrangements. This is the immuneACCESS table as TCRdb keeps it, with only in-frame sequences that have V and J called. A part of the clones is gone; compared with another copy, unresolved V genes explain less than half, and the rest is unexplained. V and J calls and clone size are as listed in that table; D and trimming were resolved from the DNA. This sample gives 45,000 to 60,000 clones in total; around 80% of them show up just once. The biggest ten clones account for 15% of the sample.

The receptor was isolated from a human donor with active or convalescent COVID-19. The donor label of this sample is uncertain. Sequenced sample: peripheral blood. Recombination connected TRBV28 to TRBJ2-7, and 9 bases in between align with TRBD1. The nucleotide sequence reads as follows: TGTGCCAGCAGTTTATACGAACCCACAGGGGGCTCCCCCTACGAGCAGTACTTC. This codes for CASSLYEPTGGSPYEQYF.